These 10 T cell receptor beta chains share one sample of origin, sequenced in a study of identical twins. A single record per CDR3 protein comes from TCRdb applying MiXCR to the 5' RACE reads. This table has around 480,000 distinct CDR3 sequences, 13% to 15% appearing once. These data also formed part of another study, on yellow fever vaccine responses in identical twins.

Specimen: CD4+ T cells sorted from blood. The receptors derive from a woman under 30 in good health.

The chain employs TRBV20-1 and TRBJ2-3, with D possibly being TRBD1 (5 bases). The end of the DNA fits TRBJ1-5 better, so the J call may be wrong. Germline V CDR1 and CDR2: DFQATT, SNEGSKA (reference sequence). The CDR3 contains 14 residues. CDR3 protein: CSARDWTFTDTQHF. In nucleotides, the CDR3 is TGCAGCGCGCGGGATTGGACATTCACAGATACGCAGCATTTT.

This clonotype was seen more than once but under ten times. V gene TRBV20-1 combines with J gene TRBJ1-2; D is perhaps TRBD1 (6 bases). Trimming took 1 base from V and 8 from J, leaving 17 bases between them. Germline V gives CDR1 DFQATT, CDR2 SNEGSKA (reference sequence). The length of the CDR3 is 14 residues. CDR3 nucleotides: TGCAGTGCTAGAGGGGGACACAGGGCGAACGGCTACACCTTC. Translating it yields CSARGGHRANGYTF.

This clonotype showed up many times. This chain links TRBV28 with TRBJ2-5; D unresolved. V shed 4 bases and J shed 2 bases, with 17 bases lying between them. This CDR3 comprises 16 residues. Per the germline V gene, CDR1 is MDHEN and CDR2 is SYDVKM. The CDR3 DNA reads TGTGCCAGCAGTTCGTCAGGCCGGTGGGGTCAAGAGACCCAGTACTTC. It yields the protein CASSSSGRWGQETQYF.

This clonotype showed up just a few times. The gene calls are TRBV6-1 and TRBJ2-1; D not resolved. V lost 7 bases and J 7 bases, leaving 14 bases between the germline ends. This CDR3 has 13 amino acids. Germline V CDR1 and CDR2: MNHNS, SASEGT. This CDR3 is CASKPPATNEQFF. Here the CDR3 DNA reads TGTGCCAGCAAGCCCCCAGCGACGAATGAGCAGTTCTTC.

This clonotype was picked up a small number of times. This CDR3 reads CASSLTDLAKNIQYF. The DNA for the CDR3 is TGTGCCAGCAGCTTGACAGACTTAGCCAAAAACATTCAGTACTTC. The chain links TRBV5-6 to TRBJ2-4; no clear D gene. The CDR3 extends over 15 amino acids. CDR1 is SGHDT and CDR2 is YYEEEE in the germline V gene. With 1 base removed from V and 0 bases from J, the gap between germline ends came to 8 bases.

This clonotype turned up a few times. The chain combines TRBV5-1 with TRBJ1-6, with TRBD1 as a possible D gene (5 bases). In germline, CDR1 is SGHRS, CDR2 YFSETQ. V shed 3 bases and J shed 6 bases, with 13 bases lying between them. This CDR3 spans 15 amino acids. The CDR3, as DNA: TGCGCCAGCAGCTCAGGGACGGAGATTAATTCACCCCTCCACTTT. Translated, it gives CASSSGTEINSPLHF.

This clonotype turned up a few times. The chain couples TRBV4-2 to TRBJ2-3, with D unclear. Germline assignment: CDR1 LGHNA and CDR2 YNFKEQ. The CDR3 is 15 residues long. The V end was cut by 2 bases, the J end by 0 bases, with 9 bases between. The CDR3 region has the DNA TGTGCCAGCAGCCAACGACTGGCTAGCACAGATACGCAGTATTTT. Its translation: CASSQRLASTDTQYF.

The genes are TRBV20-1 and TRBJ2-7; 9 bases are shared with TRBD1. Per the germline V gene, CDR1 is DFQATT and CDR2 is SNEGSKA (reference sequence). CDR3 length equals 16 residues. The V segment lost 0 bases and the J segment 6 bases; nucleotides outside the gene matches: 12. CDR3 in DNA: TGCAGTGCTAGAGATCAGAGGGGAACAGGGGGCTCCGAGCAGTACTTC. It is translated as CSARDQRGTGGSEQYF.

This clonotype was seen more than once but under ten times. The chain is built from TRBV7-9 and TRBJ2-1, with D perhaps TRBD1 (5 bases). Trimming stripped 0 bases from V and 6 bases from J, with 12 bases between. Germline V lookup: CDR1 SEHNR, CDR2 FQNEAQ (reference sequence). The CDR3 length is 15 residues. The chain's CDR3 is CASSLASQGTNEQFF. CDR3 sequence (DNA): TGTGCCAGCAGCTTAGCGTCCCAGGGAACCAATGAGCAGTTCTTC.

The rearrangement joins TRBV12-3 or TRBV12-4 to TRBJ2-2, with TRBD1 as a possible D gene (6 bases). Trimming cost V 6 bases and J 3 bases, with 8 bases left between them. This CDR3 contains 13 residues. In DNA, the CDR3 is TGTGCCAGCAGACGGACAGACACCGGGGAGCTGTTTTTT. It is translated as CASRRTDTGELFF.